This T cell receptor beta chain was captured in a study of T cell repertoires in aging, cancer and after chemotherapy. Study results and caveats: In each cancer cohort, median generation probability increased across chemotherapy, suggesting thymic output rebounded. Age-matched healthy donors had significantly more diverse, less clonal blood TCR repertoires than untreated cancer patients.

Rearranged V-D-J TRB sequences were amplified with a mixed TRB-A/B primer pool. In TCRdb, the multiplex PCR reads were re-called with MiXCR into one record per CDR3 protein. Seen here are about 2,500 distinct CDR3 sequences, roughly 31% observed once, and the top ten hold about 15%. Amplification of TCR beta used genomic DNA extracted from peripheral blood. Per the germline V gene, CDR1 is MNHEY and CDR2 is SVGAGI. After removal of 2 bases from V and 10 bases from J, the junction contained 16 bases not matched to a gene. This CDR3 has 16 amino acids. Notes on this clonotype: The antigen is unknown.

Sequencing used blood. The chain recombines TRBV6-5 with TRBJ1-2; 7 nucleotides line up with TRBD1. The sequence derives from a human donor with a solid tumor. DNA of the CDR3: TGTGCCAGCAGTTACGCAGGGGGGAGGTCTAACTATAACTACACCTTC. This codes for CASSYAGGRSNYNYTF.